This TCR beta chain was sequenced for a study of T cell responses to AZD1222 COVID-19 vaccine. Clones were read by immunoSEQ multiplex PCR, and TCRdb kept only the in-frame ones, dropping some. The sample yields around 50,000 clones, approximately 89% seen once. Between the trimmed V and J ends, which lost 5 bases and 1 base, there was a span of 14 bases. CDR3 length equals 16 residues. Germline lookup yields CDR1 MNHEY and CDR2 SMNVEV (reference sequence). The V call is TRBV27, the J call TRBJ2-2; no reliable D call. Sequencing used peripheral blood, obtained 28 days after the second AZD1222 dose. The receptor was derived from an adult who received the AZD1222 COVID-19 vaccine. CDR3: CASSPSGQLNTGELFF. In DNA form, the CDR3 reads TGTGCCAGCAGTCCGTCCGGGCAGCTGAACACCGGGGAGCTGTTTTTT.